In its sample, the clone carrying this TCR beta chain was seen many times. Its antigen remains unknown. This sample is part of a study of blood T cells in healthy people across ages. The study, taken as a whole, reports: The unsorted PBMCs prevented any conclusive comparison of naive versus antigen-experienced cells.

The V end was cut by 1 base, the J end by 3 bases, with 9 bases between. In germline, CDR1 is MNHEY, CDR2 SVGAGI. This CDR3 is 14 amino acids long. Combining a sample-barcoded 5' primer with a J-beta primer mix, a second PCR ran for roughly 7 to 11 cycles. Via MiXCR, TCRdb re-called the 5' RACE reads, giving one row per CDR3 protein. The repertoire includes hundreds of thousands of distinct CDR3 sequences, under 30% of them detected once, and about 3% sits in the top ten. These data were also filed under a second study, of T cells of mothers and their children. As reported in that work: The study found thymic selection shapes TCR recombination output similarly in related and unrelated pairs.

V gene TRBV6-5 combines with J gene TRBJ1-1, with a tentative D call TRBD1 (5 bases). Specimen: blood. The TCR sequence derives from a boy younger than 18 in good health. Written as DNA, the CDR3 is TGTGCCAGCAGTTACTTGGGGGATGACACTGAAGCTTTCTTT. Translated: CASSYLGDDTEAFF.